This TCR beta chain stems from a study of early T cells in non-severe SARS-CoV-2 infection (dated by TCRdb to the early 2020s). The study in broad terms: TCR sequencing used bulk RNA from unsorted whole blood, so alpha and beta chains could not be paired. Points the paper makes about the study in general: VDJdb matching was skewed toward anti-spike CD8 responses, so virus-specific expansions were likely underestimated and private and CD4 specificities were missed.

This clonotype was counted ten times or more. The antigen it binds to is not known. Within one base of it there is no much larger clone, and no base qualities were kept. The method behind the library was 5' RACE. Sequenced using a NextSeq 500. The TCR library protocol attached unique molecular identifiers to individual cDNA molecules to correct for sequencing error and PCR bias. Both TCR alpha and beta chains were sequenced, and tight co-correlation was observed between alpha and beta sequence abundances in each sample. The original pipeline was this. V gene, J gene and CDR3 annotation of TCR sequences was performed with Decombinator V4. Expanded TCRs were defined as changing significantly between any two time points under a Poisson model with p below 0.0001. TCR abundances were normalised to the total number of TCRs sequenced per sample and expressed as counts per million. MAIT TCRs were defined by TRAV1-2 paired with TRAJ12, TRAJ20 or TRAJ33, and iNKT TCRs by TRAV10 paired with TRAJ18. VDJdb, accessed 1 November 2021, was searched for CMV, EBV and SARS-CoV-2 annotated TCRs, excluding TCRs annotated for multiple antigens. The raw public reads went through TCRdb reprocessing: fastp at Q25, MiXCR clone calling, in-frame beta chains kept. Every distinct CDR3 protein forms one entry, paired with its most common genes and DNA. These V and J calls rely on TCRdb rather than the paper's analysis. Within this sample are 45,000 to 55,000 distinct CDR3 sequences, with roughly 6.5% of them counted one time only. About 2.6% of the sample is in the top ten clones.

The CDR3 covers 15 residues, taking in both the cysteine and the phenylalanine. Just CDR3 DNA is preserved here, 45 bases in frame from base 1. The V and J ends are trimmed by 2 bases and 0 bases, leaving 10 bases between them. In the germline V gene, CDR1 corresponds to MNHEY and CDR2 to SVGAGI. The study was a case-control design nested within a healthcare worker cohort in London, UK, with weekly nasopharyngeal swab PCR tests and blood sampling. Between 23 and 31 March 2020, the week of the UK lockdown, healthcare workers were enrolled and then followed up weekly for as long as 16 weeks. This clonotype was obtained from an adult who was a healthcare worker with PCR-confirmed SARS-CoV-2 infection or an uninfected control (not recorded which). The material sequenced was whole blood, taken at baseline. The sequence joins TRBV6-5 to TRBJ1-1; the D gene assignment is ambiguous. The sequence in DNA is TGTGCCAGCAGTTACGAAGCAGATATGAACACTGAAGCTTTCTTT. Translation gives CASSYEADMNTEAFF.